One T cell receptor beta chain is described in this entry. The sample originates from a study of tumor-infiltrating lymphocytes in primary liver carcinoma. A primer in the constant region served to generate TCR beta cDNA from 450 to 600 ng of total RNA. Each TCR beta library was derived from three nested multiplex PCR rounds that employed slightly modified ARM-PCR. The opening two PCR rounds, 10 cycles each, paired TRBV1-TRBV30 forward primers with a C-beta reverse primer. TCRdb re-analysed the multiplex PCR reads in MiXCR, keeping a single row per CDR3 protein. The sample yields approximately 110,000 distinct CDR3 sequences, approximately 70% seen once. Starting material for RNA and DNA co-extraction consisted of about 20-33 mg of unsorted bulk tissue. The CDR3 is 16 residues long. CDR1 is MDHEN and CDR2 is SYDVKM in the germline V gene. Trimming took 7 bases from V and 3 from J, leaving 19 bases between them.

The sequenced sample was liver tumor tissue from sampling region 1. The subset here: tumor region T1, superior pole. This clonotype originated in a woman in her sixties or seventies with primary liver carcinoma and hepatitis B virus infection. This rearrangement joins TRBV28 to TRBJ1-5; TRBD1 is a possible D gene (5 bases). Here the CDR3 reads CASMHRGRGANQPQHF. The CDR3 nucleotides read TGTGCCAGCATGCATAGAGGTAGAGGGGCCAATCAGCCCCAGCATTTT.